Listed below are T cell receptor beta chains from one sample, sequenced in a study of OX40 agonist ivuxolimab in advanced cancers. Sequencing was performed with immunoSEQ multiplex PCR; in TCRdb, only in-frame clones are kept and a portion is missing. The sample consists of 75,000 to 90,000 clones, around 92% of them appearing once. The sample was CD4+ or CD8+ T cells sorted from blood, taken in a trial of the OX40 agonist ivuxolimab. The receptor set was obtained from an adult with an advanced solid tumor such as melanoma, head and neck, liver or kidney cancer. The CDR3 runs from the conserved cysteine through the conserved F or W. D genes are given only for firm matches. Expanded clones are given a class, and other clones once, few, many or no size at all.

d_gene: -
abundance: -
j_gene: TRBJ1-2
v_gene: TRBV5-1
CDR3aa: CASSPGHSSYGYTF
CDR3nt: TGCGCCAGCAGCCCGGGACATTCCTCCTATGGCTACACCTTC

d_gene: TRBD1
abundance: -
j_gene: TRBJ1-2
v_gene: TRBV5-4
CDR3aa: CASSYAGTGGAYGYTF
CDR3nt: TGTGCCAGCAGCTATGCCGGGACAGGGGGCGCCTATGGCTACACCTTC

d_gene: -
abundance: -
j_gene: TRBJ2-7
v_gene: TRBV18
CDR3aa: CASSPRYSSYEQYF
CDR3nt: TGTGCCAGCTCACCACGGTACAGCTCCTACGAGCAGTACTTC

d_gene: -
abundance: few
j_gene: TRBJ2-2
v_gene: TRBV10-1
CDR3aa: CAVGRGTTGELFF
CDR3nt: TGCGCCGTTGGTCGGGGGACCACCGGGGAGCTGTTTTTT

d_gene: -
abundance: -
j_gene: TRBJ2-5
v_gene: TRBV29-1
CDR3aa: CSVGLDQETQYF
CDR3nt: TGCAGCGTCGGACTGGACCAAGAGACCCAGTACTTC

d_gene: -
abundance: once
j_gene: TRBJ2-1
v_gene: TRBV5-1
CDR3aa: CASSAGASSYNEQFF
CDR3nt: TGCGCCAGCAGCGCAGGGGCTAGCTCCTACAATGAGCAGTTCTTC

d_gene: -
abundance: -
j_gene: TRBJ2-7
v_gene: TRBV6-5
CDR3aa: CASSAARASYEQYF
CDR3nt: TGTGCCAGCAGCGCCGCGCGAGCCTCCTACGAGCAGTACTTC

d_gene: -
abundance: few
j_gene: TRBJ2-5
v_gene: TRBV25-1
CDR3aa: CASPDRNQETQYF
CDR3nt: TGTGCCAGCCCCGACAGGAATCAAGAGACCCAGTACTTC

d_gene: -
abundance: -
j_gene: TRBJ1-5
v_gene: TRBV5-1
CDR3aa: CASSFVSGSNQPQHF
CDR3nt: TGCGCCAGCAGCTTCGTGTCAGGGTCCAATCAGCCCCAGCATTTT

d_gene: TRBD1
abundance: -
j_gene: TRBJ2-1
v_gene: TRBV7-3
CDR3aa: CASSRTGRNEQFF
CDR3nt: TGTGCCAGCAGCCGGACAGGGAGGAATGAGCAGTTCTTC

d_gene: -
abundance: once
j_gene: TRBJ1-6
v_gene: TRBV7-9
CDR3aa: CASSSRTDNSPLHF
CDR3nt: TGTGCCAGCAGCTCCAGGACAGATAATTCACCCCTCCACTTT

d_gene: -
abundance: -
j_gene: TRBJ2-3
v_gene: TRBV7-9
CDR3aa: CASSRTSRTDTQYF
CDR3nt: TGTGCCAGCAGTCGCACTAGCCGCACAGATACGCAGTATTTT

d_gene: -
abundance: -
j_gene: TRBJ2-1
v_gene: TRBV5-1
CDR3aa: CASGFGTLYNEQFF
CDR3nt: TGCGCCAGCGGCTTTGGGACACTATACAATGAGCAGTTCTTC

d_gene: -
abundance: once
j_gene: TRBJ2-3
v_gene: TRBV29-1
CDR3aa: CSVVLAGPSTDTQYF
CDR3nt: TGCAGCGTTGTCCTGGCGGGCCCTAGCACAGATACGCAGTATTTT

d_gene: -
abundance: -
j_gene: TRBJ2-3
v_gene: TRBV5-4
CDR3aa: CASTSGTDTQYF
CDR3nt: TGTGCCAGCACATCTGGCACAGATACGCAGTATTTT

d_gene: TRBD2
abundance: -
j_gene: TRBJ2-3
v_gene: TRBV28
CDR3aa: CASSWGLAGDIPDTQYF
CDR3nt: TGTGCCAGCAGTTGGGGACTAGCGGGGGACATTCCAGATACGCAGTATTTT

d_gene: TRBD2
abundance: -
j_gene: TRBJ2-5
v_gene: TRBV9
CDR3aa: CASSVPGGLSGRETQYF
CDR3nt: TGTGCCAGCAGCGTCCCCGGTGGGTTGAGCGGGAGAGAGACCCAGTACTTC

d_gene: -
abundance: once
j_gene: TRBJ2-3
v_gene: TRBV6-5
CDR3aa: CASSPVRTDTQYF
CDR3nt: TGTGCCAGCAGTCCAGTTCGCACAGATACGCAGTATTTT

d_gene: -
abundance: once
j_gene: TRBJ2-7
v_gene: TRBV27
CDR3aa: CASSSKRGGSYEQYF
CDR3nt: TGTGCCAGCAGTTCCAAACGTGGGGGCTCCTACGAGCAGTACTTC

d_gene: -
abundance: -
j_gene: TRBJ1-5
v_gene: TRBV27
CDR3aa: CASRSGVPSNQPQHF
CDR3nt: TGTGCCAGCAGGTCGGGGGTCCCTAGCAATCAGCCCCAGCATTTT

d_gene: TRBD2
abundance: -
j_gene: TRBJ2-1
v_gene: TRBV5-4
CDR3aa: CASSWSGGVNEQFF
CDR3nt: TGTGCCAGCAGCTGGAGCGGGGGGGTGAATGAGCAGTTCTTC

d_gene: -
abundance: once
j_gene: TRBJ2-4
v_gene: TRBV2
CDR3aa: CASSGGPGAKNIQYF
CDR3nt: TGTGCCAGCAGTGGAGGGCCGGGGGCCAAAAACATTCAGTACTTC

d_gene: -
abundance: -
j_gene: TRBJ2-5
v_gene: TRBV23-1
CDR3aa: CASSQPRELEQYF
CDR3nt: TGCGCCAGCAGTCAACCTAGAGAGCTTGAGCAGTACTTC

d_gene: TRBD1
abundance: -
j_gene: TRBJ2-7
v_gene: TRBV10-1
CDR3aa: CASSERDRGKQYF
CDR3nt: TGCGCCAGCAGTGAGAGGGACAGGGGGAAGCAGTACTTC

d_gene: -
abundance: -
j_gene: TRBJ1-3
v_gene: TRBV5-4
CDR3aa: CASSPGGLSGNTIYF
CDR3nt: TGTGCCAGCAGCCCCGGAGGCCTCTCTGGAAACACCATATATTTT

d_gene: -
abundance: -
j_gene: TRBJ1-4
v_gene: TRBV29-1
CDR3aa: CSARVSGNEKLFF
CDR3nt: TGCAGCGCCAGGGTCTCGGGTAATGAAAAACTGTTTTTT

d_gene: -
abundance: -
j_gene: TRBJ1-3
v_gene: TRBV7-9
CDR3aa: CASSPTGSGNTIYF
CDR3nt: TGTGCCAGCAGCCCAACTGGCTCTGGAAACACCATATATTTT

d_gene: -
abundance: -
j_gene: TRBJ2-4
v_gene: TRBV6-1
CDR3aa: CASSERSLTNGVAKNIQYF
CDR3nt: TGTGCCAGCAGTGAAAGATCCCTGACAAACGGTGTAGCCAAAAACATTCAGTACTTC

d_gene: -
abundance: -
j_gene: TRBJ1-3
v_gene: TRBV15
CDR3aa: CATSPRGGAGNTIYF
CDR3nt: TGTGCCACCAGCCCGCGGGGGGGGGCTGGAAACACCATATATTTT

d_gene: TRBD1
abundance: -
j_gene: TRBJ1-4
v_gene: TRBV5-8
CDR3aa: CASSLGQGYGEKLFF
CDR3nt: TGTGCCAGCAGCTTGGGACAGGGGTATGGTGAAAAACTGTTTTTT

d_gene: -
abundance: -
j_gene: TRBJ1-5
v_gene: TRBV15
CDR3aa: CATSRDGQPQHF
CDR3nt: TGTGCCACCAGCAGAGACGGACAGCCCCAGCATTTT

d_gene: -
abundance: -
j_gene: TRBJ2-5
v_gene: TRBV5-5
CDR3aa: CASSLEGGPQETQYF
CDR3nt: TGTGCCAGCAGCTTGGAGGGGGGTCCGCAGGAGACCCAGTACTTC

d_gene: -
abundance: once
j_gene: TRBJ2-5
v_gene: TRBV5-1
CDR3aa: CASSLAGTPPQETQYF
CDR3nt: TGCGCCAGCAGCTTGGCCGGGACTCCGCCACAAGAGACCCAGTACTTC

d_gene: -
abundance: -
j_gene: TRBJ1-1
v_gene: TRBV5-1
CDR3aa: CASSLVRGNMNTEAFF
CDR3nt: TGCGCCAGCAGCTTGGTTCGGGGAAACATGAACACTGAAGCTTTCTTT

d_gene: -
abundance: -
j_gene: TRBJ2-6
v_gene: TRBV18
CDR3aa: CASSPNIPITGANVLTF
CDR3nt: TGTGCCAGCTCACCAAACATCCCCATAACAGGGGCCAACGTCCTGACTTTC

d_gene: -
abundance: -
j_gene: TRBJ2-5
v_gene: TRBV21-1
CDR3aa: CASSTRGQGGQETQYF
CDR3nt: TGTGCCAGCAGCACGAGAGGACAGGGGGGCCAAGAGACCCAGTACTTC

d_gene: -
abundance: -
j_gene: TRBJ2-3
v_gene: TRBV5-4
CDR3aa: CASSPTLYSTDTQYF
CDR3nt: TGTGCCAGCAGCCCGACCCTTTATAGCACAGATACGCAGTATTTT

d_gene: TRBD2
abundance: once
j_gene: TRBJ2-1
v_gene: TRBV9
CDR3aa: CASSLIAGEYYNEQFF
CDR3nt: TGTGCCAGCAGCCTTATAGCGGGAGAATATTACAATGAGCAGTTCTTC

d_gene: -
abundance: few
j_gene: TRBJ2-1
v_gene: TRBV27
CDR3aa: CASSFRGNEQFF
CDR3nt: TGTGCCAGCAGTTTTAGAGGCAATGAGCAGTTCTTC

d_gene: -
abundance: -
j_gene: TRBJ2-3
v_gene: TRBV5-4
CDR3aa: CASSRATDTQYF
CDR3nt: TGTGCCAGCAGCCGTGCTACAGATACGCAGTATTTT

d_gene: -
abundance: -
j_gene: TRBJ1-5
v_gene: TRBV19
CDR3aa: CASSIVGGEQPQHF
CDR3nt: TGTGCCAGTAGTATCGTGGGGGGGGAGCAGCCCCAGCATTTT